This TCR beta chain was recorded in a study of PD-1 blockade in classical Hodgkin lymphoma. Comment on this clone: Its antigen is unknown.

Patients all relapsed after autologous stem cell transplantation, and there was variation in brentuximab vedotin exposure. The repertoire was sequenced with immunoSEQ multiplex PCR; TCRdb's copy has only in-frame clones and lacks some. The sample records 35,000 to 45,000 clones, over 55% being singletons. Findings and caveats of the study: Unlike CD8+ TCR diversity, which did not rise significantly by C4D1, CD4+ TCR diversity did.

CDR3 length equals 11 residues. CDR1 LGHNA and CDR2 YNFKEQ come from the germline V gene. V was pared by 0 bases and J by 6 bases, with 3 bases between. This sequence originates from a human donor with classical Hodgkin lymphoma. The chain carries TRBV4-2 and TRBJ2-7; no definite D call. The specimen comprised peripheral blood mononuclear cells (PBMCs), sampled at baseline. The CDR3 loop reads CASSQDSEQYF. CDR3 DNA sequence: TGTGCCAGCAGCCAAGACAGCGAGCAGTACTTC.